These 5 T cell receptor beta chains were all obtained from the same sample, sequenced in a study of blood T cell repertoires in COVID-19. Generated by immunoSEQ multiplex PCR, the TCRdb table keeps only in-frame clones and is missing some. The data contain 150,000 to 200,000 clones, 80% to 90% of them singletons. The source material was peripheral blood. Receptors originate from an elderly woman with acute or convalescent COVID-19.

The J gene is TRBJ2-1, the V gene TRBV9; 7 bases line up with TRBD2. The V gene's germline CDR1 is SGDLS and CDR2 YYNGEE. V gave up 5 bases and J gave up 0 bases; unmatched junction bases: 5. CDR3 length equals 15 residues. CDR3 bases: TGTGCCAGCAGTGGGGAGGGTAACTCCTACAATGAGCAGTTCTTC. It yields the protein CASSGEGNSYNEQFF.

Regarding this clone: This same CDR3 is encoded by further DNA sequences in the sample. V gene TRBV6-2 or TRBV6-3 combines with J gene TRBJ1-1; maybe TRBD1 (6 bases). The germline CDR1 and CDR2 sequences are MNHEY and SVGEGT. This CDR3 spans 14 amino acids. V lost 0 bases and J 4 bases, leaving 9 bases between the germline ends. The chain's CDR3 is CASSYSGRGTEAFF. The DNA for the CDR3 is TGTGCCAGCAGTTACTCAGGCAGGGGCACTGAAGCTTTCTTT.

The chain couples TRBV4-1 to TRBJ1-3, with D possibly being TRBD1 (6 bases). CDR3 size: 17 residues. The germline CDR1 and CDR2 sequences are MGHRA and YSYEKL. Trimming removed 0 bases from V and 0 bases from J, with 12 bases in between. CDR3 nucleotide sequence: TGCGCCAGCAGCCAAGAGGTAATAGGGGGCTCTGGAAACACCATATATTTT. Protein: CASSQEVIGGSGNTIYF.

The genes are TRBV4-3 and TRBJ1-1, with D possibly being TRBD1 (6 bases). Germline V gene lookup returns CDR1 LGHNA and CDR2 YSLEER. Trimming cost V 4 bases and J 1 base, with 16 bases left between them. The CDR3 is 16 residues long. The CDR3 loop is CASSLRGGRRNTEAFF. CDR3 bases: TGCGCCAGCAGCCTAAGAGGGGGAAGGAGGAACACTGAAGCTTTCTTT.

The V and J genes are TRBV6-4 and TRBJ1-6; 10 nucleotides agree with TRBD1. The J segment lost 9 bases and the V segment lost 5 bases, leaving 4 bases of the junction unmatched. The CDR3 is 14 amino acids. Germline values: CDR1 MRHNA, CDR2 SNTAGT. In DNA form, the CDR3 reads TGTGCCAGCAGTACCGGGACAGGGGTTTCACCCCTCCACTTT. It codes for CASSTGTGVSPLHF.